What follows are 5 T cell receptor beta chains derived from one specimen sequenced in a study of control samples from healthy donors and cancer patients. The assay was immunoSEQ multiplex PCR, and TCRdb's table has in-frame clones only and misses some. There are approximately 71,000 clones in the sample; roughly 91% occur only once, and under 20% lies in the top ten. The source material was PBMCs. These receptors all come from a man aged 55 to 70 with lung cancer.

The chain joins TRBV3-1 (or the pseudogene TRBV3-2) to TRBJ1-2; no clear D gene. The germline CDR1 and CDR2 sequences are LGHDT and YNNKEL (reference sequence). The CDR3 is made up of 15 amino acids. Trimming left V 0 bases short and J 2 bases short, with 10 bases between. The CDR3 loop is CASSQDLWMNYGYTF. DNA of the CDR3: TGTGCCAGCAGCCAAGATCTTTGGATGAACTATGGCTACACCTTC.

J is TRBJ2-2 and V is TRBV24-1, with 9 bases matching TRBD1. This CDR3 is built from 16 residues. The junction had 5 bases not matched to a gene; V was cut back by 2 bases and J by 5 bases. Germline CDR1 and CDR2: KGHDR and SFDVKD. In DNA, the CDR3 is TGTGCCACCAGTGATTCCGGGACAGGGCAAACCGGGGAGCTGTTTTTT. It encodes CATSDSGTGQTGELFF.

The gene calls are TRBV10-2 and TRBJ1-5; 10 nucleotides align to TRBD1. V lost 2 bases, J lost 6 bases, and 7 bases stayed unmatched. The CDR3 has 16 residues. CDR1 and CDR2 (germline): WSHSY, SAAADI. CDR3 loop: CASSEPGQGISQPQHF. Here the CDR3 DNA reads TGCGCCAGCAGTGAGCCGGGACAGGGGATATCTCAGCCCCAGCATTTT.

The chain couples TRBV9 to TRBJ1-2; 8 bases map to TRBD1. This CDR3 contains 14 residues. V dropped 0 bases and J dropped 7; count of bases not matched to a gene: 5. The germline V gene has CDR1 SGDLS and CDR2 YYNGEE. The CDR3 sequence: CASSVEGQAGGYTF. The CDR3 region has the DNA TGTGCCAGCAGCGTAGAGGGACAGGCGGGTGGCTACACCTTC. Filled out from reference TRBV9 and TRBJ1-2, the complete variable domain reads DSGVTQTPKHLITATGQRVTLRCSPRSGDLSVYWYQQSLDQGLQFLIQYYNGEERAKGNILERFSAQQFPDLHSELNLSSLELGDSALYFCASSVEGQAGGYTFGSGTRLTVV.

The V and J genes are TRBV6-5 and TRBJ1-6, with a weak D call TRBD1 (5 bases). CDR1 and CDR2 from the germline V gene are MNHEY and SVGAGI. The CDR3 runs to 14 residues. Trimming took off 7 bases at V and 6 bases at J, with 13 bases between the two ends. CDR3: CASTRDLFNSPLHF. The CDR3 DNA sequence: TGTGCCAGCACCCGGGACCTTTTTAATTCACCCCTCCACTTT.